The 20 T cell receptor beta chains below were found in one sample sequenced in a study of T-cell reconstitution after alpha-beta-depleted transplantation in children. The TCRbeta library was prepared with unique molecular identifiers. TCRdb analysed the PCR reads with MiXCR anew, one entry per CDR3 protein. The data contain hundreds of thousands of distinct CDR3 sequences, approximately 13% of them seen just once; the ten biggest clones take up 2.2%. Source: PBMCs, mostly from graft donor cells, taken 360 days after TCRalphabeta/CD19-depleted stem cell transplant. The receptors were gathered from a male patient aged 10 to 17 who had a stem cell transplant for acute myeloid leukemia, so the T cells may come from the graft donor.

This clonotype was observed many times. The rearrangement joins TRBV5-1 to TRBJ2-1, with 8 bases identical to TRBD2. CDR1 and CDR2 from the germline V gene are SGHRS and YFSETQ. J was trimmed by 1 base and V by 6 bases; bases with no gene match: 6. The CDR3 totals 15 residues. This CDR3 reads CASTIERESYNEQFF. DNA for the CDR3: TGCGCCAGCACCATAGAGCGGGAGTCCTACAATGAGCAGTTCTTC. The full variable domain, rest sourced from reference TRBV5-1 and TRBJ2-1, is KAGVTQTPRYLIKTRGQQVTLSCSPISGHRSVSWYQQTPGQGLQFLFEYFSETQRNKGNFPGRFSGRQFSNSRSEMNVSTLELGDSALYLCASTIERESYNEQFFGPGTRLTVL.

J is TRBJ2-3 and V is TRBV5-6; 12 bases agree with TRBD2. Germline assignment: CDR1 SGHDT and CDR2 YYEEEE. The CDR3 is made up of 17 amino acids. Losses at the gene ends were 4 bases for V and 6 bases for J; bases not matched to a gene: 12. The chain's CDR3 is CASSARQTSGRRDTQYF. In DNA, the CDR3 is TGTGCCAGCAGCGCGAGACAGACTAGCGGGAGAAGGGATACGCAGTATTTT.

This clonotype was seen at least ten times. This sequence joins TRBV28 and TRBJ2-5; a possible D gene is TRBD2 (6 bases). Trimming shortened V by 2 bases and J by 4 bases, and 14 bases separated the two germline ends. Germline loops: CDR1 MDHEN, CDR2 SYDVKM. The CDR3 sequence is 15 residues long. CDR3 sequence: CASSLRRGWGETQYF. CDR3 coding DNA: TGTGCCAGCAGTTTACGGAGGGGCTGGGGAGAGACCCAGTACTTC.

This clonotype was seen a few times. The rearrangement joins TRBV6-5 to TRBJ1-1; 7 nucleotides align to TRBD1. V shed 6 bases and J 7 bases; nucleotides not matched to a gene: 5. This CDR3 spans 12 amino acids. CDR1 MNHEY and CDR2 SVGAGI come from the germline V gene. Written as DNA, the CDR3 is TGTGCCAGCAGCTCAGGGGGTGGTGAAGCTTTCTTT. This codes for CASSSGGGEAFF.

This clonotype was detected ten times or more. The chain uses TRBV29-1 and TRBJ2-7; D is undetermined. CDR3 length: 14 residues. Germline-derived CDR1 and CDR2 are SQVTM and ANQGSEA. V lost 6 bases to trimming and J lost 0 bases, with 15 bases between them. CDR3 in amino acids: CSVRMTASSYEQYF. CDR3 sequence (DNA): TGCAGCGTCCGGATGACGGCTAGCTCCTACGAGCAGTACTTC.

In its sample, this clonotype was seen a few times. The rearrangement uses TRBV11-2 and TRBJ2-7; D gene uncertain. Germline CDR1 and CDR2: SGHAT and FQNNGV. The V end lost 1 base, the J end lost 3 bases, and 4 bases lay between the germline ends. The CDR3 is 12 amino acids. The CDR3 coding sequence is TGTGCCAGCAGCTTAGTGGACTACGAGCAGTACTTC. It specifies CASSLVDYEQYF.

This clonotype was counted a few times. V and J are TRBV28 and TRBJ2-4; no clear D gene. Deletions cut 8 bases from V and 3 bases from J, with 11 bases between. This CDR3 contains 13 residues. CDR1 MDHEN and CDR2 SYDVKM come from the germline V gene. This chain's CDR3 is CASRPVHKNIQYF. The CDR3 DNA is TGTGCCAGCCGGCCGGTCCACAAAAACATTCAGTACTTC.

This clonotype was recorded a few times. The rearrangement uses TRBV3-1 and TRBJ2-2; 8 bases line up with TRBD2. Germline CDR1 and CDR2: LGHDT and YNNKEL (reference sequence). CDR3 size: 15 residues. Trimming removed 3 bases from V and 8 bases from J; junction bases left unmatched: 8. The DNA of the CDR3 is TGTGCCAGCAGCCATAAGCGGGAGTCTTATGGGGAGCTGTTTTTT. Its translation: CASSHKRESYGELFF.

This clonotype has a handful of counts. V gene TRBV7-2 combines with J gene TRBJ1-1; D uncertain. The germline V gene has CDR1 SGHTA and CDR2 FQGNSA. The CDR3 consists of 13 residues. The V end lost 1 base, the J end lost 3 bases, and 6 bases lay between the germline ends. As DNA, the CDR3 is TGTGCCAGCAGCTTAGGATGGTACACTGAAGCTTTCTTT. Its translation is CASSLGWYTEAFF.

In this sample, this clonotype turned up a few times. This chain uses TRBV9 with TRBJ2-3; D perhaps matches TRBD2 (6 bases). This CDR3 comprises 14 residues. Germline-derived CDR1 and CDR2 are SGDLS and YYNGEE. Trimming left V 1 base short and J 7 bases short, with 13 bases between. CDR3 in DNA: TGTGCCAGCAGCGTAAGTGGGACTTCAAATACGCAGTATTTT. Residues: CASSVSGTSNTQYF.

V usage is TRBV19 and J usage is TRBJ1-5; D remains ambiguous. V gave up 5 bases and J gave up 6 bases, with 11 bases separating them. There are 13 residues in the CDR3. Germline V gene sequence: CDR1 LNHDA, CDR2 SQIVND (reference sequence). The CDR3 is CASSLQYFQPQHF. The DNA of the CDR3 is TGTGCCAGTAGTTTGCAGTACTTTCAGCCCCAGCATTTT.

This clonotype was picked up many times. The chain uses TRBV9 and TRBJ1-2; D might be TRBD1 (5 bases). CDR3 length: 14 amino acids. Germline V gene sequence: CDR1 SGDLS, CDR2 YYNGEE. Trimming took 0 bases from V and 8 from J, leaving 14 bases between them. CDR3 protein: CASSVGGGVGGYTF. CDR3 DNA: TGTGCCAGCAGCGTAGGTGGGGGGGTAGGCGGCTACACCTTC.

This clonotype has a handful of counts. This chain links TRBV20-1 with TRBJ2-7, with a weak D call TRBD2 (5 bases). The CDR3 sequence is 14 residues long. In germline, CDR1 is DFQATT, CDR2 SNEGSKA (reference sequence). Trimming stripped 1 base from V and 2 bases from J, with 12 bases between. The CDR3 region has the DNA TGCAGTGCTAGAGCTCGGGATCCCCCCTACGAGCAGTACTTC. This gives the protein CSARARDPPYEQYF.

This clonotype was seen a few times. Here the CDR3 DNA reads TGCAGCGTTCAAACCGGGGCCGGAGGCGAGCAGTACTTC. Its protein product is CSVQTGAGGEQYF. The chain combines TRBV29-1 with TRBJ2-7, with D possibly being TRBD1 or TRBD2 (5 bases each). CDR1 and CDR2 (germline): SQVTM, ANQGSEA. There are 13 residues in the CDR3. V was shortened by 5 bases and J by 6 bases, with 17 bases between the two germline ends.

To note about this clonotype: The junction and the germline gene differ at one end; a read error may be behind it. V gene TRBV12-3 or TRBV12-4 combines with J gene TRBJ2-7; 11 nucleotides align to TRBD2. This CDR3 comprises 16 residues. In nucleotides, the CDR3 is TGTGTCAGCAGCCAAAGTAGCGGGAGGGCCTCCTACGAGCAGTACTTC. This sequence encodes CVSSQSSGRASYEQYF.

The rearrangement links TRBV6-2 or TRBV6-3 to TRBJ2-1; TRBD2 matches 11 bases. V was pared by 4 bases and J by 4 bases, with 6 bases of the junction left unmatched. Germline V gene data show CDR1 as MNHEY and CDR2 as SVGEGT. The CDR3 spans 16 residues. In DNA form, the CDR3 reads TGTGCCAGCAGTTCCCTAGCGGGAGGAATTTACAATGAGCAGTTCTTC. This codes for CASSSLAGGIYNEQFF.

The V gene is TRBV29-1, the J gene TRBJ2-6; TRBD2 agrees at 10 bases. Losses at the gene ends were 3 bases for V and 0 bases for J; bases not matched to a gene: 8. Germline CDR1 reads SQVTM; CDR2 reads ANQGSEA. This CDR3 region has 18 residues. Here the CDR3 reads CSVEGIAGGSSGANVLTF. CDR3 DNA sequence: TGCAGCGTTGAGGGAATAGCGGGAGGCTCCTCTGGGGCCAACGTCCTGACTTTC.

There are a few counts of this clonotype. V usage is TRBV6-4 and J usage is TRBJ2-5, with D possibly being TRBD1 (5 bases). Trimming took off 3 bases at V and 1 base at J, with 6 bases between the two ends. This CDR3 is 13 amino acids long. Germline V gene sequence: CDR1 MRHNA, CDR2 SNTAGT. CDR3 bases: TGTGCCAGCAGTGAAGGGGCCCAAGAGACCCAGTACTTC. It is translated as CASSEGAQETQYF.

This clonotype turned up a few times. The genes are TRBV11-2 and TRBJ2-3, with D perhaps TRBD2 (6 bases). V was shortened by 1 base and J by 4 bases, with 18 bases between the two germline ends. CDR1 is SGHAT, CDR2 FQNNGV, per germline. There are 17 residues in the CDR3. CDR3 region: CASSLGTVNGRADTQYF. The CDR3 region has the DNA TGTGCCAGCAGCTTAGGGACGGTAAACGGGAGAGCAGATACGCAGTATTTT.

The chain couples TRBV20-1 to TRBJ2-1, with D tentatively TRBD2 (6 bases). The V gene lost 3 bases and the J gene lost 6 bases, with 18 bases spanning the gap. This CDR3 region has 15 residues. The germline CDR1 and CDR2 sequences are DFQATT and SNEGSKA (reference sequence). The CDR3: CSARREDYPFNEQFF. CDR3 DNA sequence: TGCAGTGCTAGGCGCGAGGACTACCCTTTCAATGAGCAGTTCTTC.